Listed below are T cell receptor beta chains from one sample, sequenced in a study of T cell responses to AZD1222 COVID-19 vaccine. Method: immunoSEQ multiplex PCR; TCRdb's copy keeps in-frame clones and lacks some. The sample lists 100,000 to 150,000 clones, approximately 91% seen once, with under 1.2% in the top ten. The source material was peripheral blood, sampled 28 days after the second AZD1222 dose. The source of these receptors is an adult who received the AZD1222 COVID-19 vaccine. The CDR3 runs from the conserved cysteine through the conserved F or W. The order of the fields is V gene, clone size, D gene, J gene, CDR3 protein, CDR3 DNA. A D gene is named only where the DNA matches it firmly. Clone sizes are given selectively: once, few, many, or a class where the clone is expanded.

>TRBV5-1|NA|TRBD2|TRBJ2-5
CASSPGLAGGAWETQYF
TGCGCCAGCAGCCCTGGACTAGCGGGAGGGGCATGGGAGACCCAGTACTTC
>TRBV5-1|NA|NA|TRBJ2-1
CASFPPLPDERVSPYDNEQFF
TGCGCCAGTTTTCCCCCACTGCCCGACGAAAGGGTGTCTCCTTACGACAATGAGCAGTTCTTC
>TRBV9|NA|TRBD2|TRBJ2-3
CASSVAVAGGGDTQYF
TGTGCCAGCAGCGTAGCGGTAGCGGGAGGGGGAGATACGCAGTATTTT
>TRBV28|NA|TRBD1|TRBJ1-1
CASRSTGGWTEAFF
TGTGCCAGCAGATCTACAGGGGGCTGGACTGAAGCTTTCTTT
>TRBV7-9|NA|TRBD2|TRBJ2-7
CASSLALAGNYEQYF
TGTGCCAGCAGCTTAGCCCTAGCGGGAAACTACGAGCAGTACTTC
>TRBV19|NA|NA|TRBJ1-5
CARNRENQPQHF
TGTGCCCGAAACAGGGAAAATCAGCCCCAGCATTTT
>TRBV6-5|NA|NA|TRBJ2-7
CASMTPYEQYF
TGTGCCAGCATGACACCCTACGAGCAGTACTTC
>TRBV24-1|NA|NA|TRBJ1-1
CATSEVGGLEAFF
TGTGCCACCAGTGAAGTGGGTGGTCTGGAAGCTTTCTTT
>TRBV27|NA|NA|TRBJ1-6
CASSSPSRGSYNSPLHF
TGTGCCAGCAGTTCCCCCTCGAGGGGCTCCTATAATTCACCCCTCCACTTT
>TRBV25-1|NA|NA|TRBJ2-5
CASSGSQETQYF
TGTGCCAGCAGTGGTAGCCAGGAGACCCAGTACTTC
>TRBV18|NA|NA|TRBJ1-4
CASSPLTGLESNEKLFF
TGTGCCAGCTCACCATTAACAGGCCTGGAATCTAATGAAAAACTGTTTTTT
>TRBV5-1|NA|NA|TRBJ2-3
CASSFRRSDTQYF
TGCGCCAGCAGCTTTAGGAGATCAGATACGCAGTATTTT
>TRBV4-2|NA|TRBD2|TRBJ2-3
CASSHGLAGGPEDTQYF
TGTGCCAGCAGCCATGGACTAGCGGGAGGGCCTGAAGATACGCAGTATTTT
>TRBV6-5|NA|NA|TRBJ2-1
CASSYALGLSAAEQFF
TGTGCCAGCAGTTACGCCCTCGGGCTCTCGGCAGCGGAGCAGTTCTTC
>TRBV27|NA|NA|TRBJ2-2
CASTQGTGELFF
TGTGCCAGCACCCAGGGGACCGGGGAGCTGTTTTTT
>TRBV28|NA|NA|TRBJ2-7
CASIAPGRRNYEQYF
TGTGCCAGCATTGCCCCGGGACGGAGAAACTACGAGCAGTACTTC
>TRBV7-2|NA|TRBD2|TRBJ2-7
CASSLASGREQYF
TGTGCCAGCAGCTTGGCTAGCGGGCGCGAGCAGTACTTC
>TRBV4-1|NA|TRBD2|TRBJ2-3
CASSRLAGRGADTQYF
TGCGCCAGCAGCCGCCTAGCGGGACGAGGGGCAGATACGCAGTATTTT
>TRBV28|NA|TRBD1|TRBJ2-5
CASSLFFHGTGKETQYF
TGTGCCAGCAGCTTATTCTTTCACGGGACAGGAAAAGAGACCCAGTACTTC
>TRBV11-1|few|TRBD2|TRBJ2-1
CASSQRIAGSYNEQFF
TGTGCCAGCAGCCAAAGAATAGCGGGGTCCTACAATGAGCAGTTCTTC
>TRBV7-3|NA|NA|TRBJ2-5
CASSIGTYPSKETQYF
TGTGCCAGCAGCATAGGGACATATCCTAGCAAAGAGACCCAGTACTTC
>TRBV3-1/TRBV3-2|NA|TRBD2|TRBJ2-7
CASSPAGLGAQYF
TGTGCCAGCAGCCCAGCGGGACTAGGAGCGCAGTACTTC
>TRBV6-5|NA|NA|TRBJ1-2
CASSSGQTGYGYTF
TGTGCCAGCAGCAGCGGACAGACGGGGTATGGCTACACCTTC
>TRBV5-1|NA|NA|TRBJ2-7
CASSLEVSYEQYF
TGCGCCAGCAGCTTAGAGGTGTCCTACGAGCAGTACTTC
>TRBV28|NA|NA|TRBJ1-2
CASSLMKGYGYTF
TGTGCCAGCAGTTTGATGAAAGGGTATGGCTACACCTTC
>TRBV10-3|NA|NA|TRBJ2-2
CAISPGRGRDGELFF
TGTGCCATCAGCCCAGGACGGGGAAGGGACGGGGAGCTGTTTTTT
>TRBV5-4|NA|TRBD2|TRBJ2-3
CATGLAGGMEQYF
TGTGCCACTGGACTAGCGGGAGGGATGGAGCAGTATTTT
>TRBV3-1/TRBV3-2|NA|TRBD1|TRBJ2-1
CASSLDRGNEQFF
TGTGCCAGCAGCCTGGACAGGGGCAATGAGCAGTTCTTC
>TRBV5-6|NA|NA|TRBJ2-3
CASSLDVRADTQYF
TGTGCCAGCAGCTTGGACGTCCGCGCAGATACGCAGTATTTT
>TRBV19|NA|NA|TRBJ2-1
CASSMWADEQFF
TGTGCCAGTAGTATGTGGGCTGATGAGCAGTTCTTC
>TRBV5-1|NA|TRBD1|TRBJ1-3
CASSQTGDGGNTIYF
TGCGCCAGCAGCCAAACAGGGGACGGTGGAAACACCATATATTTT
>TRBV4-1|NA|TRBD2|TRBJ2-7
CASSQPSRAGKDYEQYF
TGCGCCAGCAGCCAACCCTCGAGAGCGGGAAAGGACTACGAGCAGTACTTC
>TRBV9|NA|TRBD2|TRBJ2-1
CASSANYQREGRFF
TGTGCCAGCAGCGCTAACTATCAGCGGGAGGGCCGGTTCTTC
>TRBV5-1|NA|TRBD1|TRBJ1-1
CASSLNRGSTEAFF
TGCGCCAGCAGCTTGAACAGGGGGAGCACTGAAGCTTTCTTT
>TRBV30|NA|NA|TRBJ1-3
CAWTGGDIAGNTIYF
TGTGCCTGGACAGGAGGGGACATAGCTGGAAACACCATATATTTT
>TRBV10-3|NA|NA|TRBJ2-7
CAISDGREQYF
TGTGCCATCAGCGACGGACGGGAGCAGTACTTC
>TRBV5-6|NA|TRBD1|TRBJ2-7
CASSSPDRAPIYEQYF
TGTGCCAGCAGCTCTCCCGACAGGGCCCCGATCTACGAGCAGTACTTC
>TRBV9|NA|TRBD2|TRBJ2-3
CASSDLLAGVTDTQYF
TGTGCCAGCAGCGACCTACTAGCGGGAGTAACAGATACGCAGTATTTT
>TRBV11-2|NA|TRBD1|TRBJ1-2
CASSRLRDRDHYGYTF
TGTGCCAGCAGTCGCCTCCGGGACAGGGACCACTATGGCTACACCTTC
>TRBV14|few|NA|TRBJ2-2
CASSLQGRGNTGELFF
TGTGCCAGCAGCCTTCAGGGGCGGGGAAACACCGGGGAGCTGTTTTTT
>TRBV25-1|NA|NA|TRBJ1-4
CASSEATGAGNEKLFF
TGTGCCAGCAGTGAAGCCACAGGAGCGGGAAATGAAAAACTGTTTTTT
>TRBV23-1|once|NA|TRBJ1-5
CASSRRVQPQHF
TGCGCCAGCAGTCGTCGAGTTCAGCCCCAGCATTTT
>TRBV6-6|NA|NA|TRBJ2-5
CASSYPESLSRETQYF
TGTGCCAGCAGTTACCCTGAGTCCCTCTCGAGAGAGACCCAGTACTTC
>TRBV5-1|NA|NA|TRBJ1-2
CASSAGRYGYTF
TGCGCCAGCAGCGCAGGGCGGTATGGCTACACCTTC
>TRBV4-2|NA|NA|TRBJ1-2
CASGPQGLDGYTF
TGTGCCAGCGGGCCACAGGGCCTAGATGGCTACACCTTC
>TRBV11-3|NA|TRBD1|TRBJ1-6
CASSYIYRDRRFPYNSPLHF
TGTGCCAGCAGCTATATATACCGGGACAGGAGGTTCCCCTATAATTCACCCCTCCACTTT
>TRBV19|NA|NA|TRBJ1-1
CASTEPQSYTEAFF
TGTGCCAGTACCGAGCCACAGAGTTACACTGAAGCTTTCTTT
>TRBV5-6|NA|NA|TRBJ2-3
CASSRDRTDTQYF
TGTGCCAGCAGTAGGGACCGCACAGATACGCAGTATTTT
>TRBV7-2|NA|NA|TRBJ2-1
CASSLAWGSDEQFF
TGTGCCAGCAGCTTAGCATGGGGTTCGGATGAGCAGTTCTTC
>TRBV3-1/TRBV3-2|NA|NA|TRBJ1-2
CASSQEGFFHGYTF
TGTGCCAGCAGCCAAGAGGGTTTCTTCCATGGCTACACCTTC
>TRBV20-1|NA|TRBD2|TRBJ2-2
CSASGVLAGGLGNTGELFF
TGCAGTGCTAGTGGGGTTCTAGCGGGAGGGCTGGGGAACACCGGGGAGCTGTTTTTT
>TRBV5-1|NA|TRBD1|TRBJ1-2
CASSLAETGTYGYTF
TGCGCCAGCAGCTTGGCCGAGACAGGGACCTATGGCTACACCTTC
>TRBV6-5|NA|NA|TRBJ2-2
CASSFDRVDTGELFF
TGTGCCAGCAGTTTCGACCGGGTTGACACCGGGGAGCTGTTTTTT
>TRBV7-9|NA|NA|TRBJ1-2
CASPSSDYGYTF
TGTGCCAGCCCCTCGTCTGACTATGGCTACACCTTC